A selection of T cell receptor beta chains follows, all from one sample in a study of technical replicates of blood from several donors. Here immunoSEQ multiplex PCR was the method, and the copy in TCRdb shows in-frame clones only, minus some. The profile shows 90,000 to 100,000 clones, about 95% of them singletons. The sample comprised T cells isolated from PBMCs. These receptors were collected from a human donor in good health. CDR3s include the opening cysteine and the closing phenylalanine or tryptophan. A D gene is named only where the DNA matches it firmly. The size entry is marked missing in some rows and otherwise reads once, few, many or a size class.

TRBJ1-1 | TRBV9 | - | - | CASSGYDRSLEAFF | TGTGCCAGCAGCGGCTATGACAGGTCTCTTGAAGCTTTCTTT
TRBJ2-2 | TRBV7-3 | - | once | CASSSTGNTGELFF | TGTGCCAGCAGCTCGACAGGGAACACCGGGGAGCTGTTTTTT
TRBJ1-4 | TRBV2 | - | - | CASSGGRVREKLFF | TGTGCCAGCAGTGGGGGCAGGGTGAGGGAAAAACTGTTTTTT
TRBJ1-1 | TRBV2 | - | - | CASRTDNTEAFF | TGTGCCAGCAGGACAGATAACACTGAAGCTTTCTTT
TRBJ2-2 | TRBV7-9 | - | - | CASSPRQVSNTGELFF | TGTGCCAGCAGCCCTCGACAGGTATCGAACACCGGGGAGCTGTTTTTT
TRBJ2-5 | TRBV7-2 | - | - | CASSLGSGWETQYF | TGTGCCAGCAGCCTCGGCTCGGGGTGGGAGACCCAGTACTTC
TRBJ2-3 | TRBV30 | TRBD1 | - | CAWSLGTGADTQYF | TGTGCCTGGAGTCTCGGGACAGGGGCGGATACGCAGTATTTT
TRBJ1-1 | TRBV10-2 | - | - | CASSESLRDTEAFF | TGCGCCAGCAGTGAGTCGCTCAGGGACACTGAAGCTTTCTTT
TRBJ1-2 | TRBV19 | - | - | CASSSQGNYGYTF | TGTGCCAGTAGTAGCCAGGGTAACTATGGCTACACCTTC
TRBJ1-1 | TRBV2 | - | - | CASSEFGGDLGTLANTEAFF | TGTGCCAGCAGTGAATTTGGAGGGGACCTTGGGACGTTGGCGAACACTGAAGCTTTCTTT
TRBJ2-2 | TRBV4-3 | TRBD2 | - | CASSQGLAGRTGELFF | TGCGCCAGCAGCCAAGGTCTAGCGGGACGGACCGGGGAGCTGTTTTTT
TRBJ1-4 | TRBV4-1 | TRBD1 | - | CASSPAGGEKLFF | TGCGCCAGCAGCCCAGCAGGGGGAGAAAAACTGTTTTTT
TRBJ1-1 | TRBV5-1 | - | - | CASSSSRAGAGNTEAFF | TGCGCCAGCAGCTCTTCTCGGGCTGGGGCCGGGAACACTGAAGCTTTCTTT
TRBJ2-5 | TRBV7-9 | TRBD1 | - | CASSPQGSSGTQYF | TGTGCCAGCAGCCCACAGGGGTCTAGTGGGACCCAGTACTTC
TRBJ2-7 | TRBV7-8 | - | - | CASSSGHPYEQYF | TGTGCCAGCAGTTCGGGACACCCCTACGAGCAGTACTTC
TRBJ2-3 | TRBV7-3 | - | - | CASSLGQTPTDTQYF | TGTGCCAGCAGCTTAGGACAGACACCGACAGATACGCAGTATTTT
TRBJ2-7 | TRBV7-2 | TRBD2 | - | CASGLAGGKSEQYF | TGTGCCAGCGGACTAGCGGGAGGAAAGTCCGAGCAGTACTTC
TRBJ2-1 | TRBV2 | TRBD2 | - | CASSRLAGGPRNEQFF | TGTGCCAGCAGCCGACTAGCGGGAGGGCCGCGGAATGAGCAGTTCTTC
TRBJ2-7 | TRBV10-1 | - | - | CASSFQGYEQYF | TGCGCCAGCAGTTTTCAGGGCTACGAGCAGTACTTC
TRBJ2-1 | TRBV25-1 | - | - | CASSENAKTTYNEQFF | TGTGCCAGCAGTGAAAATGCGAAAACGACCTACAATGAGCAGTTCTTC
TRBJ1-1 | TRBV6-5 | TRBD1 | - | CASSYFGQGAEAFF | TGTGCCAGCAGTTATTTCGGACAGGGGGCTGAAGCTTTCTTT
TRBJ1-1 | TRBV19 | - | - | CASSIGDLNTEAFF | TGTGCCAGTAGTATCGGGGATCTGAACACTGAAGCTTTCTTT
TRBJ2-7 | TRBV19 | TRBD1 | - | CASTTDRGPLLYEQYF | TGTGCCAGTACCACCGACAGGGGGCCCCTTCTGTACGAGCAGTACTTC